Below, 9 T cell receptor beta chains from the same sample are listed, as sequenced in a study of spatial heterogeneity in lung cancer. TCRdb reprocessed the 5' RACE reads with MiXCR, giving one entry per CDR3 protein. The sample carries around 45,000 distinct CDR3 sequences, roughly an eighth recorded once. The time point was: sample taken at primary tumor resection. The study sequenced unsorted whole RNA from tumor, nontumor lung or frozen PBMC. Sequenced material: PBMCs, taken at surgery. All receptors come from a male donor with early-stage non-small cell lung cancer.

This clonotype was counted a few times. The chain couples TRBV20-1 to TRBJ1-1; 9 bases match TRBD1. Germline V gives CDR1 DFQATT, CDR2 SNEGSKA (reference sequence). With 6 bases clipped from V and 6 bases from J, the junction kept 2 bases outside the gene matches. CDR3 length equals 11 residues. Here the CDR3 DNA reads TGCAGTGCATGGGACAGGGCTGAAGCTTTCTTT. It translates to CSAWDRAEAFF.

This clonotype has more than one count but fewer than ten. The chain uses TRBV29-1 and TRBJ2-2; unclear D gene. V lost 4 bases and J 1 base, leaving 10 bases between the germline ends. Germline CDR1 and CDR2: SQVTM and ANQGSEA. The CDR3 is made up of 14 amino acids. The CDR3 protein is CSVGAPQNTGELFF. DNA of the CDR3: TGCAGCGTTGGGGCGCCACAGAACACCGGGGAGCTGTTTTTT.

This clonotype was detected ten times or more. The chain joins TRBV7-9 to TRBJ2-1; D gene uncertain. With 1 base removed from V and 5 bases from J, the gap between germline ends came to 6 bases. Germline CDR1 SEHNR, CDR2 FQNEAQ (reference sequence). The CDR3 covers 13 residues. The CDR3 loop is CASSLGQDNEQFF. The CDR3 DNA follows: TGTGCCAGCAGCTTAGGTCAGGACAATGAGCAGTTCTTC.

This clonotype was recorded a few times. This rearrangement joins TRBV28 to TRBJ1-2; no firm D call. Looked up from germline, CDR1 is MDHEN and CDR2 is SYDVKM. The CDR3 is made up of 14 amino acids. The V gene lost 4 bases and the J gene lost 4 bases, with 13 bases spanning the gap. Written as DNA, the CDR3 is TGTGCCAGCAGTTCACAGAAAGGGATCTATGGCTACACCTTC. Translation gives CASSSQKGIYGYTF.

This clonotype was detected many times. The chain combines TRBV6-5 with TRBJ2-5; either TRBD1 or TRBD2 may fit D (5 bases each). This CDR3 region has 14 residues. Trimming removed 6 bases at V and 5 bases at J, with 16 bases between. Germline CDR1 reads MNHEY; CDR2 reads SVGAGI. CDR3 coding DNA: TGTGCCAGCAGGCTAGCTCTTGAGGGGGAGACCCAGTACTTC. Its translation: CASRLALEGETQYF.

The rearrangement joins TRBV11-3 to TRBJ1-1; D remains ambiguous. Germline V gives CDR1 SGHNT, CDR2 YENEEA. The CDR3 is 13 amino acids. Trimming cost V 5 bases and J 1 base, with 8 bases left between them. CDR3 in amino acids: CASSNQWNTEAFF. CDR3 nucleotides: TGTGCCAGCAGCAACCAGTGGAACACTGAAGCTTTCTTT. Complete variable domain (other parts from reference TRBV11-3 and TRBJ1-1): EAGVVQSPRYKIIEKKQPVAFWCNPISGHNTLYWYLQNLGQGPELLIRYENEEAVDDSQLPKDRFSAERLKGVDSTLKIQPAELGDSAVYLCASSNQWNTEAFFGQGTRLTVV.

The chain couples TRBV5-1 to TRBJ1-2, with 9 bases identical to TRBD1. V lost 4 bases and J lost 7; bases outside the gene matches: 8. From germline, CDR1 is SGHRS and CDR2 YFSETQ. The length of the CDR3 is 14 residues. CDR3 DNA sequence: TGCGCCAGCAGCGCCAAGGAACAGGGGGCTGGCTACACCTTC. Protein sequence: CASSAKEQGAGYTF.

This clonotype was seen a few times. J is TRBJ1-1 and V is TRBV28, with D uncertain. The CDR3 is made up of 13 amino acids. Per the germline V gene, CDR1 is MDHEN and CDR2 is SYDVKM. V shed 7 bases and J shed 5 bases, with 14 bases lying between them. The CDR3 nucleotides read TGTGCCAGCAATAACGAGGTCAATACTGAAGCTTTCTTT. Protein: CASNNEVNTEAFF.

In its sample, this clonotype was seen many times. V gene TRBV3-1 combines with J gene TRBJ2-7; D is possibly TRBD1 (6 bases). Per germline, CDR1 LGHDT and CDR2 YNNKEL (reference sequence). The CDR3 length is 14 residues. V lost 5 bases, J lost 2 bases, and 13 bases lay in between. The CDR3 spells CASSDRTLTYEQYF. CDR3 in DNA: TGTGCCAGCAGCGACAGGACTCTTACCTACGAGCAGTACTTC.